Listed here is a single TCR beta chain. Its antigen is currently unknown. One end of the junction is discordant with germline, which a read error may explain. Germline V lookup: CDR1 SGHDT, CDR2 YYEEEE. The length of the CDR3 is 12 residues. TCRdb keeps only in-frame clones here, not all; method: immunoSEQ multiplex PCR. The sample has approximately 160,000 clones, approximately 94% seen once; the top ten hold around 0.31%. The data originate from a study of OX40 agonist ivuxolimab in advanced cancers. General observations from the study: Dose levels from 0.1 to 3.0 mg/kg saw CD4+ and CD8+ blood T cells expand clonally by week 6. Expanded clones tended on average to be more numerous among CD8+ T cells than CD4+.

The sequence was obtained from an adult with an advanced solid tumor such as melanoma, head and neck, liver or kidney cancer. The chain links TRBV5-6 to TRBJ2-3; a weak D match, TRBD1 (6 bases). The sequencing here drew on CD4+ or CD8+ T cells sorted from blood, taken in a trial of the OX40 agonist ivuxolimab. The CDR3 DNA is TGTGCCAGCAGCCCCGGGCAGGGGCGCATCCATTTT. The encoded protein is CASSPGQGRIHF.